This T cell receptor beta chain was captured by sequencing in a study of blood T cells in healthy people across ages. The study's findings and limits: Roughly linear age-related decline in beta diversity appeared, significant by age roughly 40. Unsorted PBMC material precluded a definitive naive versus antigen-experienced comparison. Estimates based on one million T cells were treated as lower bounds.

A J-beta primer mix and a sample-barcoded 5' primer were used in a second PCR of about 7 to 11 cycles. TCRdb processed the 5' RACE reads anew with MiXCR; each CDR3 protein has one entry. The sample shows 710,000 or so distinct CDR3 sequences, around a fifth of them seen only once. From germline, CDR1 is DFQATT and CDR2 SNEGSKA (reference sequence). CDR3 size: 16 residues. With respect to this clonotype: The target antigen is unknown.

Sample: blood. The TCR sequence derives from a man aged 65 to 85 in good health. V usage is TRBV20-1 and J usage is TRBJ2-5; TRBD2 might be the D (5 bases). Near its end, the DNA agrees better with TRBJ2-1, so the J call may be wrong. The CDR3 nucleotides are TGCAGTGCTAGAGATTCTGTGGGAGCATCCTACAATGAGCAGTTCTTC. This translates into CSARDSVGASYNEQFF.